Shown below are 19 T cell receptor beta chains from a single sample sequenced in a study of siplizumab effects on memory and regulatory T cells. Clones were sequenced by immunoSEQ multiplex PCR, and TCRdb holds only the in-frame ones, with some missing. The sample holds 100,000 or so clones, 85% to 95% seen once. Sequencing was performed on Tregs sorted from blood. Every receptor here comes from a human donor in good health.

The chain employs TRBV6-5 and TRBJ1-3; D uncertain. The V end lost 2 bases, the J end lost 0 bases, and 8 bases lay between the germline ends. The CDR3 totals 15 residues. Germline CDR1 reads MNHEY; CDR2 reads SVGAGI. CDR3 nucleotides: TGTGCCAGCAGTTACGTTGGCAGCTCTGGAAACACCATATATTTT. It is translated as CASSYVGSSGNTIYF.

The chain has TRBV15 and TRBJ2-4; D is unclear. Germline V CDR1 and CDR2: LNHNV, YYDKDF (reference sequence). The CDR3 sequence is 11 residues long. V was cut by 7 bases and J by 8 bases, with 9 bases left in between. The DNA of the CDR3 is TGTGCCACCACAAACCGGGACATTCAGTACTTC. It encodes CATTNRDIQYF.

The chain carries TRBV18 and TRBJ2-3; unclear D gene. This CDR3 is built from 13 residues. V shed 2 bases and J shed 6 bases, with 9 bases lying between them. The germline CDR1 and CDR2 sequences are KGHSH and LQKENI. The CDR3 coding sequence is TGTGCCAGCTCACCAAAAAGGCTCGATACGCAGTATTTT. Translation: CASSPKRLDTQYF.

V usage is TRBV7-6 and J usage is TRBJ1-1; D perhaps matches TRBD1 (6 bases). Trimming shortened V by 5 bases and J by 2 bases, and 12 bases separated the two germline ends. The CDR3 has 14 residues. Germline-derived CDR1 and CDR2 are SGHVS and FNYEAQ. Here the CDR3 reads CASSARQVNTEAFF. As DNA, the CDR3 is TGTGCCAGCAGCGCCCGACAGGTTAACACTGAAGCTTTCTTT.

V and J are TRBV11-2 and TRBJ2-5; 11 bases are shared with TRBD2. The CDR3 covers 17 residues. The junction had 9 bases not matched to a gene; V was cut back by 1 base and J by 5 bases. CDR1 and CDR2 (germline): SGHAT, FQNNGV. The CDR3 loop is CASSLGRLAGGEETQYF. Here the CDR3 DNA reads TGTGCCAGCAGCTTAGGCCGGCTAGCGGGAGGTGAGGAGACCCAGTACTTC.

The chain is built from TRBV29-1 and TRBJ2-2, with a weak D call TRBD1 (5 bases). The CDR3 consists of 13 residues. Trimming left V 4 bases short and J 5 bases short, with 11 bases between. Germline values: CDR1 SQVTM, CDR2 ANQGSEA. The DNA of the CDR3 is TGCAGCGTTGGCAGGGTTGGAACCGGGGAGCTGTTTTTT. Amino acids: CSVGRVGTGELFF.

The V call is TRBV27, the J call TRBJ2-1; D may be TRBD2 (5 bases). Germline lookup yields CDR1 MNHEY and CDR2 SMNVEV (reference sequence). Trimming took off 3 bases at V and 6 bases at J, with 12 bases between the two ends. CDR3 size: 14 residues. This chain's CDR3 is CASSFATRTNEQFF. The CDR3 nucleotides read TGTGCCAGCAGTTTCGCCACTAGGACCAATGAGCAGTTCTTC.

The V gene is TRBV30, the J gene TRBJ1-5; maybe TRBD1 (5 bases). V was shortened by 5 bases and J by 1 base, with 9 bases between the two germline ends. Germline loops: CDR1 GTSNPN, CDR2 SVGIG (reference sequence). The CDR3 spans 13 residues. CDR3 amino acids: CAWGAGSNQPQHF. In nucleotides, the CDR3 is TGTGCCTGGGGGGCAGGGAGCAATCAGCCCCAGCATTTT.

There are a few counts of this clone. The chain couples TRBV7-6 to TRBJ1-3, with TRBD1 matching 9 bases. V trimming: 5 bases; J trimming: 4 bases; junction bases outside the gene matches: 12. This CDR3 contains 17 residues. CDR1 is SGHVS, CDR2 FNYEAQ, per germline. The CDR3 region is CASSVRPGQGFGNTIYF. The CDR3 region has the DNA TGTGCCAGCAGCGTACGACCGGGACAGGGTTTCGGAAACACCATATATTTT.

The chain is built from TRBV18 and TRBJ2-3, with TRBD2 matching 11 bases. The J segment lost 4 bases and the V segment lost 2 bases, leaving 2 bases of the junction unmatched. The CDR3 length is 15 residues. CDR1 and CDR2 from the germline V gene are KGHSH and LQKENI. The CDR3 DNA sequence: TGTGCCAGCTCACCAGGGGGACTAGCGGCAGATACGCAGTATTTT. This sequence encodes CASSPGGLAADTQYF.

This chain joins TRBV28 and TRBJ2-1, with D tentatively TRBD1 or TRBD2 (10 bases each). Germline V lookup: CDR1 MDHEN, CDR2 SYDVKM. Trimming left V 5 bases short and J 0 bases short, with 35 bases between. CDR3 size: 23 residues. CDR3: CASSLLGQGFGSSGSSSYNEQFF. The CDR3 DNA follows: TGTGCCAGCAGTCTACTGGGACAGGGGTTTGGCTCTAGCGGGAGTAGCTCCTACAATGAGCAGTTCTTC. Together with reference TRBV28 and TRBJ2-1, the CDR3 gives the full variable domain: DVKVTQSSRYLVKRTGEKVFLECVQDMDHENMFWYRQDPGLGLRLIYFSYDVKMKEKGDIPEGYSVSREKKERFSLILESASTNQTSMYLCASSLLGQGFGSSGSSSYNEQFFGPGTRLTVL.

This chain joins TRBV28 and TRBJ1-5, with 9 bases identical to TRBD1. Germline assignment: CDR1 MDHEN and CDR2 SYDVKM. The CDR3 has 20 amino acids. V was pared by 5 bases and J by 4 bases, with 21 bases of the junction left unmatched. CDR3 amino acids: CASSPGSLRPGTGLNQPQHF. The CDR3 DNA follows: TGTGCCAGCAGTCCCGGCTCACTTCGTCCAGGGACAGGGTTAAATCAGCCCCAGCATTTT. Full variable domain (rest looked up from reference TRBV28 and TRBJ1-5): DVKVTQSSRYLVKRTGEKVFLECVQDMDHENMFWYRQDPGLGLRLIYFSYDVKMKEKGDIPEGYSVSREKKERFSLILESASTNQTSMYLCASSPGSLRPGTGLNQPQHFGDGTRLSIL.

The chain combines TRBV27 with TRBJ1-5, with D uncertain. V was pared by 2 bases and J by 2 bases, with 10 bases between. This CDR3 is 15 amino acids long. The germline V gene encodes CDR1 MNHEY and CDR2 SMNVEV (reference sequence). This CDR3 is CASSLMSQGNQPQHF. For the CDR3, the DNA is TGTGCCAGCAGTTTAATGAGTCAGGGCAATCAGCCCCAGCATTTT.

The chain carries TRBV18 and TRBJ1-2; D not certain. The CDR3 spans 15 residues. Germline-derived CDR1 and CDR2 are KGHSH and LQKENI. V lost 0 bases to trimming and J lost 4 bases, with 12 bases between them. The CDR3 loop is CASSPPTDGFYGYTF. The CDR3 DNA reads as TGTGCCAGCTCACCACCAACGGATGGCTTCTATGGCTACACCTTC.

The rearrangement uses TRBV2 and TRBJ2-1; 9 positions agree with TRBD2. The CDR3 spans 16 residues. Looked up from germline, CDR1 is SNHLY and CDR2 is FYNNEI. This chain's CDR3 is CAIKRGGVRVTNEQFF. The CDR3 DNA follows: TGTGCAATCAAACGCGGGGGGGTTAGAGTGACTAATGAGCAGTTCTTC.

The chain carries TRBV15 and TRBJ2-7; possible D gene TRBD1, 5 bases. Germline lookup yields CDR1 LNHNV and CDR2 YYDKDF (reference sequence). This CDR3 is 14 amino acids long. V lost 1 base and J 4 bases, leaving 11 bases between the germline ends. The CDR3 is CATSRVQGWYEQYF. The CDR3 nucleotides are TGTGCCACCAGCAGAGTTCAGGGATGGTACGAGCAGTACTTC.

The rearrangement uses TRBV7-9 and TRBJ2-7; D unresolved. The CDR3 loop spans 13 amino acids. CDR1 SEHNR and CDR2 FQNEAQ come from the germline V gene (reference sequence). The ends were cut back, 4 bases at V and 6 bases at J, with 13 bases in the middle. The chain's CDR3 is CASSYYGSVEQYF. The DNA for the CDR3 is TGTGCCAGCAGCTACTATGGGTCCGTCGAGCAGTACTTC.

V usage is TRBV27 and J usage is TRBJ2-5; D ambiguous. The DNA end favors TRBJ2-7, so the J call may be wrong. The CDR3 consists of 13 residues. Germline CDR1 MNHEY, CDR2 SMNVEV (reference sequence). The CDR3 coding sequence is TGTGCCAGCAGCCCCCTCGCCGCCTACGAGCAGTACTTC. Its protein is CASSPLAAYEQYF.

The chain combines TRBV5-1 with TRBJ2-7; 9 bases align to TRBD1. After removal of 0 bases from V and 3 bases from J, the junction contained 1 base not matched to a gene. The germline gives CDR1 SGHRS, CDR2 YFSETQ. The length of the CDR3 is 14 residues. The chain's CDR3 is CASSLGDRVYEQYF. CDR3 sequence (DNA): TGCGCCAGCAGCTTGGGGGACAGGGTCTACGAGCAGTACTTC.